These T cell receptor beta chains were read from a single sample in a study of cytomegalovirus exposure and HLA in healthy donors. The method was immunoSEQ multiplex PCR; TCRdb's version includes in-frame clones alone and lacks a portion of them. The sample shows around 250,000 clones, around 90% of them seen only once. Source material: PBMCs. The receptors stem from a girl aged 2 to 10 in good health and CMV-seronegative. Both conserved end residues are part of each CDR3. D genes are given only for firm matches. Expanded clones get a size class; other rows say once, few or many, or leave the size out.

TRBV7-9,TRBJ2-3,NA,NA,TGTGCCAGCAGCTTATTCTACACAGATACGCAGTATTTT,CASSLFYTDTQYF
TRBV19,TRBJ2-7,TRBD1,once,TGTGCCAGTAGTCCAGGGGGCTCCTACGAGCAGTACTTC,CASSPGGSYEQYF
TRBV2,TRBJ1-2,NA,NA,TGTGCCAGCAGGGAGACAGCTAACTATGGCTACACCTTC,CASRETANYGYTF
TRBV5-1,TRBJ1-2,TRBD1,NA,TGCGCCAGCAGCTTAGGGACAGAAGATGGCTACACCTTC,CASSLGTEDGYTF
TRBV5-1,TRBJ1-1,TRBD1,NA,TGCGCCAGCAGAGAAACGGTACAGGGGGACCCGAACACTGAAGCTTTCTTT,CASRETVQGDPNTEAFF
TRBV19,TRBJ1-2,NA,NA,TGTGCCAGTAGTATAGAGGGGGCGAAAGATGGCTACACCTTC,CASSIEGAKDGYTF
TRBV9,TRBJ1-1,TRBD1,NA,TGTGCCAGCAGCATAGGGACAGGGGGCACTGAAGCTTTCTTT,CASSIGTGGTEAFF
TRBV6-5,TRBJ2-7,TRBD1,NA,TGTGCCAGCAGCTACAGGGGTAATAACGAGCAGTACTTC,CASSYRGNNEQYF
TRBV15,TRBJ2-2,NA,NA,TGTGCCACCAGCAGAGGGTCTGTGGGCCGGCTGGGCGGGGAGCTGTTTTTT,CATSRGSVGRLGGELFF
TRBV6-6,TRBJ2-3,TRBD2,NA,TGTGCCAGCAGTTACGCGGCGGGGGGCACAGATACGCAGTATTTT,CASSYAAGGTDTQYF
TRBV5-1,TRBJ2-2,TRBD1,NA,TGCGCCAGCAGCGATTACACAGGGGGCACCGGGGAGCTGTTTTTT,CASSDYTGGTGELFF
TRBV28,TRBJ2-3,TRBD2,NA,TGTGCCAGCAGTCAAGCGGGGGGAACCACAGATACGCAGTATTTT,CASSQAGGTTDTQYF
TRBV7-9,TRBJ2-1,TRBD2,NA,TGTGCCAGCAGCCAGCGGCTAGCGGTTTACAATGAGCAGTTCTTC,CASSQRLAVYNEQFF
TRBV7-6,TRBJ1-6,NA,few,TGTGCCAGCAGCTTAGTACAGGGCGGCTCCTATAATTCACCCCTCCACTTT,CASSLVQGGSYNSPLHF
TRBV7-9,TRBJ1-5,NA,once,TGTGCCAGCAGCCCCCGACAGGGCAATCAGCCCCAGCATTTT,CASSPRQGNQPQHF
TRBV6-5,TRBJ2-5,TRBD2,NA,TGTGCCAGCAGTTGGAGACTAGCCAAGGAGACCCAGTACTTC,CASSWRLAKETQYF
TRBV11-2,TRBJ2-5,NA,NA,TGTGCCAGCAGCTTAGAAGGATTGAGGGAGACCCAGTACTTC,CASSLEGLRETQYF
TRBV10-3,TRBJ1-1,TRBD1,NA,TGTGCCATCAGTGGGACAGGGCCGGGTCAGAACACTGAAGCTTTCTTT,CAISGTGPGQNTEAFF
TRBV20-1,TRBJ2-3,NA,NA,TGCAGTGCTCAACGCGGGGATACGCAGTATTTT,CSAQRGDTQYF
TRBV5-1,TRBJ1-2,TRBD1,NA,TGCGCCAGCAGCTTAAAAAACCGGGACAGGGGCCAAACGGGAGGCTACACCTTC,CASSLKNRDRGQTGGYTF
TRBV7-9,TRBJ2-7,TRBD1,NA,TGTGCCAGCAGCCCCCCGGACAGGGGGAAGTGGGAGCAGTACTTC,CASSPPDRGKWEQYF
TRBV6-6,TRBJ2-1,TRBD2,NA,TGTGCCAGCGAGTCTAGCGGTACTGCTGAGCAGTTCTTC,CASESSGTAEQFF